Presented here are 19 T cell receptor beta chains from one specimen sequenced in a study of T cells after yellow fever vaccination. MiXCR was run by TCRdb on the 5' RACE reads, yielding one entry per CDR3 protein. The table shows some 500,000 distinct CDR3 sequences, with roughly 13% occurring only once. This material consisted of PBMCs, taken on the day of the yellow fever booster vaccination. These TCRs come from a man aged 30 to 45 who received the YFV17D yellow fever vaccine.

The sample holds many counts of this clonotype. The rearrangement joins TRBV29-1 to TRBJ2-3; a possible D gene is TRBD2 (6 bases). V was clipped by 3 bases and J by 1 base, with 11 bases between them. The CDR3 is 14 amino acids. Looked up from germline, CDR1 is SQVTM and CDR2 is ANQGSEA. The CDR3 sequence is CSVEIGGGTDTQYF. The CDR3 region has the DNA TGCAGCGTTGAGATCGGGGGTGGCACAGATACGCAGTATTTT.

The sample holds a few counts of this clonotype. The chain employs TRBV12-3 or TRBV12-4 and TRBJ1-1; D is perhaps TRBD1 (5 bases). V gave up 6 bases and J gave up 5 bases, with 19 bases separating them. This CDR3 is built from 15 residues. CDR3 sequence reads: CASRTNRTWGTEAFF. The CDR3 bases are TGTGCCAGCAGGACCAACAGGACTTGGGGGACTGAAGCTTTCTTT.

For the CDR3, the DNA is TGTGCCAGCAGCCCCCGGTGGAGGGACTCCTACGAGCAGTACTTC. Its protein is CASSPRWRDSYEQYF. The chain combines TRBV9 with TRBJ2-7, with a possible D match to TRBD2 (6 bases). Trimming shortened V by 4 bases and J by 0 bases, and 14 bases separated the two germline ends. CDR1 and CDR2 from the germline V gene are SGDLS and YYNGEE. The CDR3 has 15 residues.

This clonotype showed up just a few times. The chain has TRBV18 and TRBJ2-2; D unclear. The CDR3 totals 15 residues. V lost 2 bases to trimming and J lost 7 bases, with 14 bases between them. Germline CDR1 is KGHSH and CDR2 is LQKENI. The CDR3 loop reads CASSPFWVTDGELFF. The CDR3 coding sequence is TGTGCCAGCTCACCATTCTGGGTTACGGACGGGGAGCTGTTTTTT.

The chain's CDR3 is CAISLAGGTDTQYF. As DNA, the CDR3 is TGTGCCATCTCATTGGCGGGGGGCACAGATACGCAGTATTTT. This chain uses TRBV10-3 with TRBJ2-3, with 7 bases identical to TRBD2. Unmatched junction bases numbered 6, after V lost 8 bases and J lost 1 base. This CDR3 has 14 amino acids. Germline V CDR1 and CDR2: ENHRY, SYGVKD.

This rearrangement joins TRBV29-1 to TRBJ2-3; 8 bases are shared with TRBD1. CDR1 is SQVTM, CDR2 ANQGSEA, per germline. The CDR3 runs to 16 residues. J lost 2 bases, V lost 3 bases, and 10 bases had no gene match. CDR3 DNA: TGCAGCGTTGACGGCCTACAGGGGGAACTCACAGATACGCAGTATTTT. Translation: CSVDGLQGELTDTQYF.

This clonotype was seen only a few times. The genes are TRBV11-2 and TRBJ2-3; no reliable D call. Trimming shortened V by 4 bases and J by 0 bases, and 11 bases separated the two germline ends. The CDR3 contains 15 residues. From germline, CDR1 is SGHAT and CDR2 FQNNGV. The CDR3 nucleotides read TGTGCCAGCAGCTCCCTTATATCGAGCACAGATACGCAGTATTTT. Encoded protein: CASSSLISSTDTQYF.

The rearrangement uses TRBV11-2 and TRBJ2-1; the D is unclear. Germline values: CDR1 SGHAT, CDR2 FQNNGV. Trimming pared 1 base from V and 8 bases from J, leaving 12 bases between. This CDR3 contains 14 residues. The CDR3, as DNA: TGTGCCAGCAGCTTAGGTCTTTCCTTCGATGAGCAGTTCTTC. Translating it yields CASSLGLSFDEQFF.

This clonotype appeared many times. CDR3 amino acids: CATSRSVGGRLYEQYF. The CDR3 DNA is TGTGCCACCAGCAGGTCCGTTGGCGGGAGGCTCTACGAGCAGTACTTC. V is TRBV15 and J is TRBJ2-7, with 8 positions matching TRBD2. Germline trimming cut 3 bases from V and 3 bases from J; bases unmatched to any gene: 10. The length of the CDR3 is 16 residues. CDR1 and CDR2 (germline): LNHNV, YYDKDF (reference sequence).

The chain couples TRBV18 to TRBJ2-1, with D perhaps matching TRBD1 or TRBD2 (5 bases each). From germline, CDR1 is KGHSH and CDR2 LQKENI. Trimming cost V 3 bases and J 5 bases, with 11 bases left between them. The CDR3 is 14 residues long. As DNA, the CDR3 is TGTGCCAGCTCACCTTACCGGGACGACAATGAGCAGTTCTTC. As protein: CASSPYRDDNEQFF.

This clonotype was found a few times. The V call is TRBV14, the J call TRBJ2-1; D not certain. The CDR3 totals 16 residues. Trimming took off 0 bases at V and 5 bases at J, with 14 bases between the two ends. CDR1 is SGHDN, CDR2 FVKESK, per germline. The CDR3 loop is CASSQDLTAPNNEQFF. The CDR3 region has the DNA TGTGCCAGCAGCCAAGATTTAACAGCCCCAAACAATGAGCAGTTCTTC.

The sample holds many counts of this clonotype. J is TRBJ2-1 and V is TRBV12-3 or TRBV12-4; TRBD2 might be the D (5 bases). There are 15 residues in the CDR3. V lost 3 bases and J 4 bases, leaving 13 bases between the germline ends. This CDR3 is CASSFIGRPYNEQFF. CDR3 DNA sequence: TGTGCCAGCAGTTTCATTGGGAGACCTTACAATGAGCAGTTCTTC.

This clonotype showed up just a few times. This sequence joins TRBV20-1 and TRBJ2-1; TRBD2 matches at 9 bases. The CDR3 runs 11 residues. With 5 bases clipped from V and 9 bases from J, the junction kept 2 bases outside the gene matches. Germline loops: CDR1 DFQATT, CDR2 SNEGSKA (reference sequence). CDR3 region: CSAGTSREQFF. Written as DNA, the CDR3 is TGCAGTGCTGGGACTAGCCGTGAGCAGTTCTTC.

In this sample, this clonotype turned up a few times. The V call is TRBV6-5, the J call TRBJ2-4; TRBD2 matches at 10 bases. V lost 4 bases and J lost 1; bases outside the gene matches: 10. CDR1 and CDR2 (germline): MNHEY, SVGAGI. The CDR3 consists of 18 residues. The CDR3 loop reads CASSLSGRAVYAKNIQYF. CDR3 bases: TGTGCCAGCAGTTTAAGCGGGAGGGCCGTGTATGCCAAAAACATTCAGTACTTC.

This clonotype was observed many times. The chain joins TRBV19 to TRBJ1-1; D may be TRBD1 (5 bases). The CDR3 covers 14 residues. Looked up from germline, CDR1 is LNHDA and CDR2 is SQIVND (reference sequence). The ends were cut back, 4 bases at V and 2 bases at J, with 11 bases in the middle. The CDR3 bases are TGTGCCAGTAGTAGACAGAGTTATAACACTGAAGCTTTCTTT. Protein product: CASSRQSYNTEAFF.

Points on this clonotype: This likely comes from a read error, as the CDR3 has no conserved phenylalanine or tryptophan at its end. The V gene is TRBV7-9, the J gene TRBJ2-1; 7 nucleotides agree with TRBD2. Per germline, CDR1 SEHNR and CDR2 FQNEAQ (reference sequence). V dropped 10 bases and J dropped 0; count of bases not matched to a gene: 9. The CDR3 loop spans 15 amino acids. The CDR3 sequence is CATLRREYSYNEQFL. The CDR3 DNA reads TGTGCCACCCTGAGGCGGGAGTACTCCTACAATGAGCAGTTCCTC.

This clonotype showed up just a few times. This chain uses TRBV6-2 or TRBV6-3 with TRBJ1-1; D may be TRBD1 (6 bases). The germline V gene encodes CDR1 MNHEY and CDR2 SVGEGT. V lost 7 bases and J lost 10, with 22 bases in between. This CDR3 has 14 amino acids. CDR3 nucleotide sequence: TGTGCCAGCACTCCACAGGGCCGCTCCCTGGGAGCTTTCTTT. Residues: CASTPQGRSLGAFF.

This rearrangement joins TRBV20-1 to TRBJ2-5; possible D gene TRBD1, 6 bases. Per germline, CDR1 DFQATT and CDR2 SNEGSKA (reference sequence). The CDR3 runs to 12 residues. Trimming removed 3 bases from V and 6 bases from J, with 11 bases in between. The CDR3 coding sequence is TGCAGTGCTAGCCCCCAGGGGAAGACCCAGTACTTC. Translated: CSASPQGKTQYF.

At least ten counts were recorded for this clonotype. The chain recombines TRBV6-2 or TRBV6-3 with TRBJ2-1; D gene ambiguous. The CDR3 is 14 residues long. Per germline, CDR1 MNHEY and CDR2 SVGEGT. Trimming took off 4 bases at V and 0 bases at J, with 7 bases between the two ends. CDR3 nucleotides: TGTGCCAGCAGTTCCTACAACTCCTACAATGAGCAGTTCTTC. It codes for CASSSYNSYNEQFF.